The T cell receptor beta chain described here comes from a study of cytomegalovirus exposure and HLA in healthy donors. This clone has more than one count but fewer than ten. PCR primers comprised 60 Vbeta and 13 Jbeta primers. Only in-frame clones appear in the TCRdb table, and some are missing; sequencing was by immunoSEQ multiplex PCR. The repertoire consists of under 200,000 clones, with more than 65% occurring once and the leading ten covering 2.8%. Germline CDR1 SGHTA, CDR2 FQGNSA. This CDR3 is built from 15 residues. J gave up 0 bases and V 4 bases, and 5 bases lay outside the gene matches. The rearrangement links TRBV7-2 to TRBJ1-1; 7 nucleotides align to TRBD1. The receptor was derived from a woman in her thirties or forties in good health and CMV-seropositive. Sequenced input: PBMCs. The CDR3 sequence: CASSYTGAMNTEAFF. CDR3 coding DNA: TGTGCCAGCAGCTATACAGGGGCGATGAACACTGAAGCTTTCTTT.